Presented here are 21 T cell receptor beta chains from one specimen sequenced in a study of OX40 agonist ivuxolimab in advanced cancers. Profiling relied on immunoSEQ multiplex PCR, and the TCRdb table lists in-frame clones only, not all of them. This table holds roughly 70,000 clones, 85% to 95% found once. The sample in question was CD4+ or CD8+ T cells sorted from blood, obtained in a trial of the OX40 agonist ivuxolimab. These receptors were collected from an adult with an advanced solid tumor such as melanoma, head and neck, liver or kidney cancer.

The chain joins TRBV13 to TRBJ2-1; D gene ambiguous. CDR3 length: 11 amino acids. CDR1 is PRHDT and CDR2 is FYEKMQ in the germline V gene (reference sequence). The germline V and J ends were trimmed by 4 bases and 9 bases, with 7 bases remaining between them. The CDR3 region has the DNA TGTGCCAGCAGCTCTTTAAGTGAGCAGTTCTTC. Protein product: CASSSLSEQFF.

This sequence joins TRBV5-4 and TRBJ2-7, with D uncertain. The CDR3 is 15 residues long. The germline CDR1 and CDR2 sequences are SGHNT and YYREEE (reference sequence). V lost 4 bases to trimming and J lost 4 bases, with 18 bases between them. In nucleotides, the CDR3 is TGTGCCAGCAGCCGGTCGGATCAGACTTTATACGAGCAGTACTTC. Encoded protein: CASSRSDQTLYEQYF.

The CDR3 here is CASSPRTQGANGYTF. The CDR3, as DNA: TGTGCCAGCAGTCCCCGGACACAGGGGGCAAATGGCTACACCTTC. This sequence joins TRBV6-6 and TRBJ1-2, with 9 bases aligning to TRBD1. Germline values: CDR1 MNHNY, CDR2 SVGAGI (reference sequence). The CDR3 is 15 amino acids. Trimming removed 5 bases from V and 6 bases from J; junction bases left unmatched: 10.

This chain joins TRBV6-5 and TRBJ1-5; D gene uncertain. Germline loops: CDR1 MNHEY, CDR2 SVGAGI. The CDR3 has 14 amino acids. Between the trimmed V and J ends, which lost 4 bases and 1 base, there was a span of 8 bases. The CDR3 sequence: CASSSGESNQPQHF. For the CDR3, the DNA is TGTGCCAGCAGTTCCGGGGAAAGCAATCAGCCCCAGCATTTT.

The V gene is TRBV5-1, the J gene TRBJ2-1; 13 nucleotides agree with TRBD2. Germline CDR1 reads SGHRS; CDR2 reads YFSETQ. The CDR3 is made up of 17 amino acids. With V trimmed by 0 bases and J by 4 bases, 4 bases remained unmatched. The CDR3 loop reads CASSLGLAGGMYNEQFF. The CDR3 DNA reads as TGCGCCAGCAGCTTGGGACTAGCGGGGGGAATGTACAATGAGCAGTTCTTC. Combining the CDR3 with reference TRBV5-1 and TRBJ2-1 gives the whole variable domain KAGVTQTPRYLIKTRGQQVTLSCSPISGHRSVSWYQQTPGQGLQFLFEYFSETQRNKGNFPGRFSGRQFSNSRSEMNVSTLELGDSALYLCASSLGLAGGMYNEQFFGPGTRLTVL.

The chain carries TRBV19 and TRBJ1-2; the match to TRBD1 covers 8 bases. The ends lost 3 bases at V and 1 base at J; junction bases unmatched: 1. CDR1 and CDR2 (germline): LNHDA, SQIVND (reference sequence). This CDR3 comprises 14 residues. The DNA of the CDR3 is TGTGCCAGTAGTATTGGGACAGGTAACTATGGCTACACCTTC. It codes for CASSIGTGNYGYTF.

The V gene is TRBV6-6, the J gene TRBJ1-1, with a possible D match to TRBD1 (5 bases). Germline CDR1 reads MNHNY; CDR2 reads SVGAGI (reference sequence). Deletions cut 5 bases from V and 1 base from J, with 11 bases between. This CDR3 region has 14 residues. Written as DNA, the CDR3 is TGTGCCAGCAGTGGGGCGGCGGAGAACACTGAAGCTTTCTTT. Amino acid sequence: CASSGAAENTEAFF.

V gene TRBV27 combines with J gene TRBJ2-4; 11 bases align to TRBD2. Germline loops: CDR1 MNHEY, CDR2 SMNVEV (reference sequence). This CDR3 comprises 17 residues. V was clipped by 5 bases and J by 4 bases; unmatched bases: 10. The CDR3 nucleotides are TGTGCCAGCAGTCCCACCCCCGGGACTAGCGGAAAAAACATTCAGTACTTC. It translates to CASSPTPGTSGKNIQYF.

Only one count was recorded for this clone. This chain connects TRBV28 to TRBJ1-5, with TRBD1 as a possible D gene (5 bases). This CDR3 region has 14 residues. V lost 5 bases, J lost 7 bases, and 15 bases lay in between. From germline, CDR1 is MDHEN and CDR2 SYDVKM. The CDR3 DNA sequence: TGTGCCAGCAGTCGGCCAGGTTGGGACCAGCCCCAGCATTTT. The encoded protein is CASSRPGWDQPQHF.

V and J are TRBV4-3 and TRBJ2-1; no firm D call. The ends were cut back, 0 bases at V and 10 bases at J, with 16 bases in the middle. This CDR3 is built from 15 residues. Germline V lookup: CDR1 LGHNA, CDR2 YSLEER. CDR3 coding DNA: TGCGCCAGCAGCCAAGATTTATATGTTCCGACCGAGCAGTTCTTC. Its translation is CASSQDLYVPTEQFF.

The chain combines TRBV28 with TRBJ1-2; D gene unclear. In germline, CDR1 is MDHEN, CDR2 SYDVKM. Trimming left V 2 bases short and J 4 bases short, with 17 bases between. This CDR3 contains 16 residues. CDR3: CASSLNPDVPGYGYTF. The CDR3 nucleotides read TGTGCCAGCAGTTTAAACCCGGACGTCCCGGGCTATGGCTACACCTTC.

V gene TRBV27 combines with J gene TRBJ1-1; TRBD1 matches 7 bases. Losses at the gene ends were 1 base for V and 4 bases for J; bases not matched to a gene: 3. CDR1 is MNHEY and CDR2 is SMNVEV in the germline V gene (reference sequence). The length of the CDR3 is 14 residues. The CDR3 DNA is TGTGCCAGCAGTTTATACAGGGGCGTCACTGAAGCTTTCTTT. Residues: CASSLYRGVTEAFF.

V and J are TRBV27 and TRBJ2-7; D may be TRBD2 (5 bases). This CDR3 region has 14 residues. Trimming took off 9 bases at V and 3 bases at J, with 18 bases between the two ends. CDR1 is MNHEY and CDR2 is SMNVEV in the germline V gene (reference sequence). The CDR3 DNA sequence: TGTGCCAGTACAGCAGCGGAAAAACTCTACGAGCAGTACTTC. As protein: CASTAAEKLYEQYF.

This sequence joins TRBV30 and TRBJ1-1; D remains ambiguous. This CDR3 is 13 amino acids long. The germline V gene encodes CDR1 GTSNPN and CDR2 SVGIG (reference sequence). The CDR3 bases are TGTGCTCAAGTAGAGGAACCGAACACTGAAGCTTTCTTT. This encodes CAQVEEPNTEAFF.

In its sample, this clone was seen once. The chain has TRBV27 and TRBJ2-1; a weak D match, TRBD2 (5 bases). Trimming removed 2 bases from V and 4 bases from J, with 15 bases in between. Looked up from germline, CDR1 is MNHEY and CDR2 is SMNVEV (reference sequence). The length of the CDR3 is 16 residues. The CDR3, as DNA: TGTGCCAGCAGTTTAACCGGGCCCGGGGTATACAATGAGCAGTTCTTC. It is translated as CASSLTGPGVYNEQFF.

This clone was seen only once. CDR3 bases: TGCGCCAGCAGCCCGAGCCCACAGGGAAATCAGCCCCAGCATTTT. Translating it yields CASSPSPQGNQPQHF. This chain joins TRBV5-1 and TRBJ1-5; D may be TRBD1 (6 bases). The V and J ends lost 4 bases and 4 bases respectively, with 15 bases between them. Germline V lookup: CDR1 SGHRS, CDR2 YFSETQ. This CDR3 is built from 15 residues.

The chain combines TRBV4-2 with TRBJ2-1, with D possibly being TRBD1 (6 bases). CDR1 LGHNA and CDR2 YNFKEQ come from the germline V gene. This CDR3 is 15 amino acids long. V was cut by 1 base and J by 8 bases, with 15 bases left in between. CDR3 nucleotides: TGTGCCAGCAGCCAAGGGACCTCAGAGGGGGATGAGCAGTTCTTC. Protein: CASSQGTSEGDEQFF.

The chain links TRBV6-6 to TRBJ1-2; D is unclear. The CDR3 totals 12 residues. Trimming stripped 6 bases from V and 4 bases from J, with 9 bases between. Germline loops: CDR1 MNHNY, CDR2 SVGAGI (reference sequence). CDR3 loop: CASSQDSYGYTF. In nucleotides, the CDR3 is TGTGCCAGCAGCCAGGACTCCTATGGCTACACCTTC.

CDR3 in DNA: TGCGCCAGCAGCTTCGGGGCGGCCTACGAGCAGTACTTC. Residues: CASSFGAAYEQYF. V gene TRBV5-1 combines with J gene TRBJ2-7; D possibly uses TRBD1 or TRBD2 (5 bases each). Trimming removed 2 bases from V and 2 bases from J, with 8 bases in between. Germline loops: CDR1 SGHRS, CDR2 YFSETQ. The CDR3 is 13 residues long.

CDR3 residues: CASSMGSYNEQFF. The CDR3 nucleotides are TGTGCCAGCAGCATGGGCTCCTACAATGAGCAGTTCTTC. The chain recombines TRBV5-4 with TRBJ2-1, with D unresolved. Per the germline V gene, CDR1 is SGHNT and CDR2 is YYREEE (reference sequence). The CDR3 has 13 residues. V was shortened by 4 bases and J by 0 bases, with 5 bases between the two germline ends.

The chain joins TRBV11-2 to TRBJ2-7, with D possibly being TRBD2 (5 bases). Trimming shortened V by 5 bases and J by 3 bases, and 14 bases separated the two germline ends. The CDR3 runs 14 residues. The germline CDR1 and CDR2 sequences are SGHAT and FQNNGV. DNA of the CDR3: TGTGCCAGCAGCCCGGAATGGGAGAGCTACGAGCAGTACTTC. Translating it yields CASSPEWESYEQYF.